This T cell receptor beta chain originates from a study of early T cells in non-severe SARS-CoV-2 infection. At the level of the study: Chains were not paired, and sequencing was done on bulk RNA from unsorted whole blood. Study conclusions and caveats: Missing private and CD4 specificities, VDJdb matching favored anti-spike CD8 responses.

Notes on this clonotype: Antigen specificity is unknown.

This CDR3 is 13 amino acids long. The V gene's germline CDR1 is SGHNT and CDR2 YYREEE (reference sequence). The V and J ends lost 3 bases and 6 bases respectively, with 10 bases between them. Each single cDNA molecule received a unique molecular identifier. Each CDR3 protein is one row after TCRdb ran MiXCR on the 5' RACE reads. Of about 77,000 distinct CDR3 sequences in the sample, less than 20% are singletons; the top ten hold about 3.1%. The chain links TRBV5-4 to TRBJ1-5, with D hard to call. Sequenced: whole blood. This sequence was found in an adult who was a healthcare worker with PCR-confirmed SARS-CoV-2 infection or an uninfected control (not recorded which). Here the CDR3 reads CASSYSIGQPQHF. The CDR3 region has the DNA TGTGCCAGCAGCTATAGTATAGGTCAGCCCCAGCATTTT.